Below, 25 T cell receptor beta chains from the same sample are listed, as sequenced in a study of radiotherapy plus CTLA-4 blockade in lung cancer. Generated by immunoSEQ multiplex PCR, the TCRdb table keeps only in-frame clones and is missing some. The table has around 100,000 clones, roughly 74% seen once; the top ten hold around 2.8%. The source material was peripheral blood, sampled from a patient treated with radiotherapy plus ipilimumab. All receptors derive from a human donor with non-small cell lung cancer who had a partial response to radiotherapy plus ipilimumab. Some clones in this sample may be carry-over from other donors' samples.

The chain combines TRBV5-5 with TRBJ2-3, with 10 bases aligning to TRBD1. V trimming: 3 bases; J trimming: 3 bases; junction bases outside the gene matches: 1. There are 14 residues in the CDR3. From germline, CDR1 is SGHKS and CDR2 YYEKEE (reference sequence). The DNA of the CDR3 is TGTGCCAGCAGCTCGGACAGGGGGACAGATACGCAGTATTTT. It yields the protein CASSSDRGTDTQYF.

The sample holds a few counts of this clone. The J gene is TRBJ2-5, the V gene TRBV5-1; D may be TRBD2 (6 bases). Germline V lookup: CDR1 SGHRS, CDR2 YFSETQ. The CDR3 consists of 14 residues. Trimming took off 3 bases at V and 5 bases at J, with 14 bases between the two ends. The DNA of the CDR3 is TGCGCCAGCAGCTCCTGGGGGGTCCGGGAGACCCAGTACTTC. It yields the protein CASSSWGVRETQYF.

The chain couples TRBV6-4 to TRBJ1-4; TRBD1 agrees at 8 bases. Germline V gene sequence: CDR1 MRHNA, CDR2 SNTAGT. The CDR3 is made up of 21 amino acids. J gave up 7 bases and V 1 base, and 23 bases lay outside the gene matches. The CDR3 region is CASSDFFRLWGQVAVSEKLFF. CDR3 DNA sequence: TGTGCCAGCAGTGACTTTTTCCGGCTTTGGGGACAGGTGGCCGTAAGTGAAAAACTGTTTTTT.

This clone is a singleton in its sample. This chain connects TRBV9 to TRBJ2-3; 9 nucleotides match TRBD2. Germline CDR1 SGDLS, CDR2 YYNGEE. J lost 2 bases, V lost 0 bases, and 4 bases had no gene match. The CDR3 totals 16 residues. The CDR3 coding sequence is TGTGCCAGCAGCGTAGGAGCGGGGGGCTACACAGATACGCAGTATTTT. Amino acid sequence: CASSVGAGGYTDTQYF.

The chain couples TRBV30 to TRBJ2-6; D ambiguous. Germline CDR1 and CDR2: GTSNPN and SVGIG (reference sequence). This CDR3 is built from 18 residues. V lost 2 bases and J lost 3, with 20 bases in between. The CDR3, as DNA: TGTGCCTGGAGTAAAATCCCAAACCGACAAGTTGGGGCCAACGTCCTGACTTTC. Its protein product is CAWSKIPNRQVGANVLTF.

The sample holds a few counts of this clone. This rearrangement joins TRBV27 to TRBJ2-1, with D unresolved. The ends were cut back, 5 bases at V and 10 bases at J, with 12 bases in the middle. The CDR3 consists of 12 residues. Looked up from germline, CDR1 is MNHEY and CDR2 is SMNVEV (reference sequence). In DNA form, the CDR3 reads TGTGCCAGCAGTCTAACGCTCACGGAGCAGTTCTTC. Its protein product is CASSLTLTEQFF.

The chain carries TRBV7-9 and TRBJ2-7, with TRBD2 identical over 12 bases. There are 16 residues in the CDR3. J lost 7 bases, V lost 4 bases, and 11 bases had no gene match. Germline lookup yields CDR1 SEHNR and CDR2 FQNEAQ (reference sequence). For the CDR3, the DNA is TGTGCCAGCAGCTCCCCCGGGCTAGCGGGAGGGTATGAGCAGTACTTC. This sequence encodes CASSSPGLAGGYEQYF.

This chain links TRBV6-4 with TRBJ2-1, with 9 bases lining up with TRBD2. The CDR3 is made up of 16 amino acids. V shed 2 bases and J 4 bases; nucleotides not matched to a gene: 6. The germline V gene encodes CDR1 MRHNA and CDR2 SNTAGT. CDR3 in DNA: TGTGCCAGCAGTGACCCCCTAGCGGGGCCTTACAATGAGCAGTTCTTC. This encodes CASSDPLAGPYNEQFF.

This clone was counted a few times. This sequence joins TRBV27 and TRBJ2-7, with 9 positions matching TRBD2. Germline CDR1 reads MNHEY; CDR2 reads SMNVEV (reference sequence). This CDR3 region has 21 residues. V lost 5 bases and J lost 4; bases outside the gene matches: 27. The CDR3 DNA reads TGTGCCAGCAGTCCGGGGTTTAGGGCTAGCGGGACGCCCGGCAATCTTTACGAGCAGTACTTC. Translation: CASSPGFRASGTPGNLYEQYF.

The chain employs TRBV9 and TRBJ2-1, with 8 positions matching TRBD2. The length of the CDR3 is 19 residues. Germline CDR1 is SGDLS and CDR2 is YYNGEE. Trimming cost V 4 bases and J 6 bases; bases outside gene matches: 21. The CDR3: CASSPSPAGELNPGNEQFF. The CDR3 DNA reads as TGTGCCAGCAGCCCTAGCCCAGCGGGGGAACTGAACCCCGGCAATGAGCAGTTCTTC.

The V gene is TRBV18, the J gene TRBJ1-1; perhaps TRBD1 as D (5 bases). The CDR3 is 13 amino acids. CDR1 and CDR2 (germline): KGHSH, LQKENI. Trimming removed 4 bases at V and 7 bases at J, with 13 bases between. The CDR3 DNA sequence: TGTGCCAGCTCACTGGACATGGGACTTGAAGCTTTCTTT. Translation gives CASSLDMGLEAFF.

The V call is TRBV7-9, the J call TRBJ1-2; perhaps TRBD1 as D (5 bases). CDR1 and CDR2 (germline): SEHNR, FQNEAQ (reference sequence). CDR3 size: 15 residues. Trimming stripped 5 bases from V and 7 bases from J, with 20 bases between. CDR3 nucleotide sequence: TGTGCCAGCAGCCCGGGTGTAGGGGTATACTCTGGCTACACCTTC. Translated: CASSPGVGVYSGYTF.

V is TRBV5-4 and J is TRBJ2-7; 12 nucleotides agree with TRBD2. Per germline, CDR1 SGHNT and CDR2 YYREEE (reference sequence). The CDR3 totals 16 residues. Losses at the gene ends were 0 bases for V and 4 bases for J; bases not matched to a gene: 5. The CDR3 protein is CASSLGGLAGLYEQYF. CDR3 bases: TGTGCCAGCAGCTTGGGGGGACTAGCGGGCTTATACGAGCAGTACTTC.

The chain combines TRBV6-6 with TRBJ1-2, with 12 nucleotides matching TRBD1. Germline CDR1 MNHNY, CDR2 SVGAGI (reference sequence). V shed 5 bases and J 10 bases; nucleotides not matched to a gene: 5. The CDR3 is 13 amino acids. The CDR3 sequence: CASSPGTGGIYTF. CDR3 nucleotides: TGTGCCAGCAGTCCCGGGACAGGGGGCATCTACACCTTC.

The gene calls are TRBV6-5 and TRBJ2-7, with 13 bases aligning to TRBD2. V was pared by 3 bases and J by 3 bases, with 2 bases of the junction left unmatched. This CDR3 region has 15 residues. CDR1 is MNHEY and CDR2 is SVGAGI in the germline V gene. This CDR3 is CASSYRTSGGYEQYF. The CDR3 region has the DNA TGTGCCAGCAGTTATCGGACTAGCGGGGGCTACGAGCAGTACTTC.

The V gene is TRBV5-4, the J gene TRBJ2-5; TRBD2 agrees at 12 bases. With 0 bases clipped from V and 5 bases from J, the junction kept 5 bases outside the gene matches. CDR1 and CDR2 from the germline V gene are SGHNT and YYREEE (reference sequence). The CDR3 runs to 16 residues. In nucleotides, the CDR3 is TGTGCCAGCAGCTTGGGGCTAGCGGGGGGGCAGGAGACCCAGTACTTC. Translation gives CASSLGLAGGQETQYF.

The chain links TRBV9 to TRBJ1-1; D may be TRBD1 (5 bases). This CDR3 is built from 14 residues. The germline CDR1 and CDR2 sequences are SGDLS and YYNGEE. V was trimmed by 4 bases and J by 3 bases, leaving 13 bases between them. CDR3 nucleotide sequence: TGTGCCAGCAGCAACGGGCTAGGGGACACTGAAGCTTTCTTT. This gives the protein CASSNGLGDTEAFF.

J is TRBJ2-1 and V is TRBV6-1; 9 bases agree with TRBD2. Per the germline V gene, CDR1 is MNHNS and CDR2 is SASEGT. Trimming removed 7 bases from V and 8 bases from J; junction bases left unmatched: 9. The CDR3 totals 14 residues. DNA for the CDR3: TGTGCCAGCAAACCAAGCGGGGGGATCGATGAGCAGTTCTTC. It translates to CASKPSGGIDEQFF.

The chain employs TRBV6-1 and TRBJ1-2; D remains ambiguous. The V and J ends lost 4 bases and 2 bases respectively, with 11 bases between them. Germline V gives CDR1 MNHNS, CDR2 SASEGT. This CDR3 spans 14 amino acids. Here the CDR3 DNA reads TGTGCCAGCAGTGTACCGACACCGAACTATGGCTACACCTTC. This gives the protein CASSVPTPNYGYTF.

This clone was seen a few times. V usage is TRBV6-1 and J usage is TRBJ1-4; no firm D call. The CDR3 loop spans 14 amino acids. Germline loops: CDR1 MNHNS, CDR2 SASEGT. The germline V and J ends were trimmed by 0 bases and 8 bases, with 10 bases remaining between them. CDR3 amino acids: CASSEAPGNEKLFF. CDR3 nucleotide sequence: TGTGCCAGCAGTGAAGCGCCGGGGAACGAAAAACTGTTTTTT.

J is TRBJ2-2 and V is TRBV29-1; possibly TRBD2 for D (6 bases). The CDR3 extends over 16 amino acids. Per germline, CDR1 SQVTM and CDR2 ANQGSEA. Trimming took off 4 bases at V and 1 base at J, with 16 bases between the two ends. The CDR3 loop reads CSVGGDGHKNTGELFF. Written as DNA, the CDR3 is TGCAGCGTTGGGGGGGACGGACATAAGAACACCGGGGAGCTGTTTTTT.

The genes are TRBV19 and TRBJ1-1; 9 bases fit TRBD1. The V gene end was trimmed by 3 bases and the J gene end by 11 bases; junction bases not matched to a gene: 4. The germline V gene has CDR1 LNHDA and CDR2 SQIVND (reference sequence). This CDR3 region has 12 residues. The CDR3 is CASSMTGGSAFF. In DNA form, the CDR3 reads TGTGCCAGTAGTATGACAGGGGGGTCGGCTTTCTTT.

The chain recombines TRBV7-8 with TRBJ2-6; unclear D gene. The CDR3 has 15 amino acids. CDR1 is SGHVS and CDR2 is FQNEAQ in the germline V gene. The V end lost 5 bases, the J end lost 4 bases, and 12 bases lay between the germline ends. CDR3 nucleotide sequence: TGTGCCAGCAGCCTAAGAGGCGGAGGGGCCAACGTCCTGACTTTC. The encoded protein is CASSLRGGGANVLTF.

This chain uses TRBV7-2 with TRBJ2-1, with TRBD2 as a possible D gene (6 bases). The CDR3 covers 14 residues. V was shortened by 4 bases and J by 15 bases, with 22 bases between the two germline ends. Germline values: CDR1 SGHTA, CDR2 FQGNSA. The DNA of the CDR3 is TGTGCCAGCAGCTCGACCGGGGCGGGGACCACCCCGTTCTTC. It translates to CASSSTGAGTTPFF.

This clone appeared a few times. This chain joins TRBV29-1 and TRBJ2-5; 7 nucleotides line up with TRBD2. The CDR3 covers 14 residues. V lost 7 bases and J lost 2; bases outside the gene matches: 10. CDR1 SQVTM and CDR2 ANQGSEA come from the germline V gene. CDR3 protein: CSAATSTTQETQYF. The CDR3 DNA reads TGCAGCGCTGCGACTAGCACAACTCAAGAGACCCAGTACTTC.